This T cell receptor (beta chain) was identified during a study of T cell changes during pregnancy in multiple sclerosis. This CDR3 has 13 residues. Germline values: CDR1 SGHDN, CDR2 FVKESK. V gave up 6 bases and J gave up 6 bases, with 11 bases separating them. Sequencing used immunoSEQ multiplex PCR; TCRdb keeps in-frame clones, though not all of them. The table lists around 86,000 clones, 90% to 95% of them singletons. V and J are TRBV14 and TRBJ2-2; D ambiguous. The clonotype originates from a female donor with multiple sclerosis, enrolled in a pregnancy study. Here the sequenced sample was peripheral blood, taken in the first trimester of pregnancy. This chain's CDR3 is CASSPRLPGELFF. As DNA, the CDR3 is TGTGCCAGCAGTCCGAGGTTACCCGGGGAGCTGTTTTTT. Full variable domain (missing parts from reference TRBV14 and TRBJ2-2): EAGVTQFPSHSVIEKGQTVTLRCDPISGHDNLYWYRRVMGKEIKFLLHFVKESKQDESGMPNNRFLAERTGGTYSTLKVQPAELEDSGVYFCASSPRLPGELFFGEGSRLTVL.